Following are 26 T cell receptor beta chains from one sample sequenced in a study of T cells after yellow fever vaccination. TCRdb re-called the 5' RACE reads through MiXCR, storing one row per CDR3 protein. Of a few hundred thousand distinct CDR3 sequences in the sample, 6.8% were seen once. The sequencing used PBMCs, collected about 49 days after the first yellow fever vaccination. These receptors came from a man aged 18-30 years who received the YFV17D yellow fever vaccine.

This rearrangement joins TRBV6-5 to TRBJ1-1, with a weak D call TRBD1 (5 bases). Germline loops: CDR1 MNHEY, CDR2 SVGAGI. Trimming removed 2 bases at V and 1 base at J, with 11 bases between. The CDR3 runs to 15 residues. The chain's CDR3 is CASSYRDAENTEAFF. As DNA, the CDR3 is TGTGCCAGCAGTTACCGGGACGCAGAGAACACTGAAGCTTTCTTT.

This clonotype was seen at least ten times. V and J are TRBV18 and TRBJ1-1; maybe TRBD1 (6 bases). Germline V CDR1 and CDR2: KGHSH, LQKENI. V gave up 1 base and J gave up 6 bases, with 12 bases separating them. The CDR3 has 14 amino acids. The CDR3 DNA reads TGTGCCAGCTCACCACTGGCCGGGGGCTCTGAAGCTTTCTTT. This translates into CASSPLAGGSEAFF.

This clonotype was picked up many times. The genes are TRBV5-1 and TRBJ2-7; D is ambiguous. The length of the CDR3 is 13 residues. The germline CDR1 and CDR2 sequences are SGHRS and YFSETQ. With 4 bases removed from V and 4 bases from J, the gap between germline ends came to 12 bases. For the CDR3, the DNA is TGCGCCAGCAGCCCTCGATTTTCGTACGAGCAGTACTTC. Translating it yields CASSPRFSYEQYF.

The J gene is TRBJ2-1, the V gene TRBV4-3, with D possibly being TRBD1 (6 bases). Germline values: CDR1 LGHNA, CDR2 YSLEER. V dropped 3 bases and J dropped 9 bases, with 15 bases sitting between them. The CDR3 length is 14 residues. CDR3 loop: CASSHQGSLAEQFF. Here the CDR3 DNA reads TGCGCCAGCAGCCATCAGGGGAGTTTGGCTGAGCAGTTCTTC.

At least ten counts were recorded for this clonotype. The rearrangement joins TRBV6-1 to TRBJ2-1, with D tentatively TRBD2 (6 bases). Trimming took 7 bases from V and 0 from J, leaving 10 bases between them. Germline V gene data show CDR1 as MNHNS and CDR2 as SASEGT. This CDR3 is built from 14 residues. CDR3 protein: CASKEGPSYNEQFF. The CDR3 region has the DNA TGTGCCAGCAAGGAGGGGCCCTCCTACAATGAGCAGTTCTTC.

The sample holds many counts of this clonotype. The CDR3 DNA reads TGTGCCAGCAGTTCATGGCCGCAGGGCAATGAGCAGTTCTTC. Residues: CASSSWPQGNEQFF. V usage is TRBV27 and J usage is TRBJ2-1, with D tentatively TRBD1 (5 bases). Germline loops: CDR1 MNHEY, CDR2 SMNVEV (reference sequence). The CDR3 has 14 residues. The V end was cut by 4 bases, the J end by 6 bases, with 13 bases between.

The rearrangement uses TRBV5-1 and TRBJ2-6; 7 bases agree with TRBD1. V trimming: 4 bases; J trimming: 2 bases; junction bases outside the gene matches: 12. Germline V gene data show CDR1 as SGHRS and CDR2 as YFSETQ. The CDR3 contains 18 residues. CDR3 sequence (DNA): TGCGCCAGCAGCAGACCGGGACAGAGTATCCCTGGGGCCAACGTCCTGACTTTC. This gives the protein CASSRPGQSIPGANVLTF.

The chain recombines TRBV21-1 with TRBJ2-1; the DNA was not used to check the table's D call, TRBD2. TRBV21-1 is given as a pseudogene. This CDR3 has 16 residues. This chain's CDR3 is CASSKALAGGQHEQFF. The CDR3 bases are TGTGCCAGCAGCAAAGCGCTAGCGGGGGGGCAGCATGAGCAGTTCTTC.

There are a few counts of this clonotype. The rearrangement links TRBV14 to TRBJ1-2, with a tentative D call TRBD1 (5 bases). Trimming removed 4 bases from V and 8 bases from J, with 23 bases in between. The CDR3 is 16 amino acids. Germline-derived CDR1 and CDR2 are SGHDN and FVKESK. The CDR3 here is CASSPDPDIFSFGYTF. DNA for the CDR3: TGTGCCAGCAGCCCTGATCCGGACATTTTTTCATTCGGCTACACCTTC.

Only a few counts were recorded for this clonotype. The V and J genes are TRBV3-1 and TRBJ2-6; TRBD1 might be the D (6 bases). The V gene's germline CDR1 is LGHDT and CDR2 YNNKEL (reference sequence). The CDR3 covers 18 residues. V gave up 0 bases and J gave up 0 bases, with 12 bases separating them. The CDR3 DNA sequence: TGTGCCAGCAGCCAAGAGGCCCAGGGACACTCTGGGGCCAACGTCCTGACTTTC. Its protein is CASSQEAQGHSGANVLTF.

This clonotype was observed a handful of times. This chain connects TRBV6-2 or TRBV6-3 to TRBJ2-7; perhaps TRBD1 as D (5 bases). The CDR3 consists of 12 residues. Trimming removed 7 bases at V and 4 bases at J, with 11 bases between. From germline, CDR1 is MNHEY and CDR2 SVGEGT. The CDR3 region is CASTHRQYEQYF. The CDR3 nucleotides read TGTGCCAGCACCCACAGACAGTACGAGCAGTACTTC.

This clonotype has a handful of counts. This chain links TRBV7-3 with TRBJ2-2; possible D gene TRBD2, 5 bases. This CDR3 has 16 amino acids. Germline CDR1 and CDR2: SGHTA and FQGTGA. The germline V and J ends were trimmed by 2 bases and 0 bases, with 10 bases remaining between them. In nucleotides, the CDR3 is TGTGCCAGCAGCTTAGTATCTAGCCCGAACACCGGGGAGCTGTTTTTT. Amino acid sequence: CASSLVSSPNTGELFF.

This clonotype occurred a few times. This chain uses TRBV5-6 with TRBJ2-1; no clear D gene. Trimming shortened V by 2 bases and J by 7 bases, and 13 bases separated the two germline ends. The CDR3 covers 14 residues. CDR1 and CDR2 from the germline V gene are SGHDT and YYEEEE. The CDR3 DNA reads as TGTGCCAGCAGCTTTTTAAAGGGTTGGAATGAGCAGTTCTTC. This encodes CASSFLKGWNEQFF.

The CDR3, as DNA: TGTGCCAGTAGTATATTGGGCTCCGGGGAGCTGTTTTTT. Translating gives CASSILGSGELFF. This chain connects TRBV19 to TRBJ2-2; D not resolved. Trimming took 2 bases from V and 6 from J, leaving 7 bases between them. The CDR3 is made up of 13 amino acids. Germline V gene lookup returns CDR1 LNHDA and CDR2 SQIVND (reference sequence).

This chain's CDR3 is CASSTFGTAAGNTQYF. The CDR3 bases are TGTGCCAGCAGTACTTTTGGGACAGCAGCCGGAAATACGCAGTATTTT. The chain employs TRBV6-5 and TRBJ2-3; 7 bases match TRBD1. The V and J ends lost 5 bases and 7 bases, in that order; junction bases with no gene match: 15. Per the germline V gene, CDR1 is MNHEY and CDR2 is SVGAGI. This CDR3 comprises 16 residues.

This clonotype has ten or more counts. The V gene is TRBV7-9, the J gene TRBJ1-2, with D uncertain. This CDR3 region has 14 residues. The germline V gene has CDR1 SEHNR and CDR2 FQNEAQ (reference sequence). The V gene lost 1 base and the J gene lost 0 bases, with 6 bases spanning the gap. The CDR3 is CASSLELTNYGYTF. The CDR3 nucleotides read TGTGCCAGCAGCTTAGAACTCACTAACTATGGCTACACCTTC.

A few counts support this clonotype. This chain uses TRBV19 with TRBJ2-1; no clear D gene. The CDR3 is made up of 14 amino acids. Germline CDR1 is LNHDA and CDR2 is SQIVND (reference sequence). Trimming took 3 bases from V and 10 from J, leaving 16 bases between them. CDR3: CASSIRALNPEQFF. DNA for the CDR3: TGTGCCAGTAGTATCCGGGCCTTAAACCCGGAGCAGTTCTTC.

This sequence joins TRBV2 and TRBJ1-5; 10 bases agree with TRBD1. Trimming removed 4 bases from V and 5 bases from J; junction bases left unmatched: 2. The CDR3 is 14 residues long. CDR1 and CDR2 (germline): SNHLY, FYNNEI. CDR3 residues: CASSGTGGDQPQHF. The CDR3, as DNA: TGTGCCAGCAGTGGGACAGGGGGGGATCAGCCCCAGCATTTT.

This clonotype came up a few times. This chain uses TRBV19 with TRBJ2-5; maybe TRBD1 (5 bases). Germline CDR1 and CDR2: LNHDA and SQIVND (reference sequence). Trimming stripped 11 bases from V and 4 bases from J, with 23 bases between. The CDR3 totals 15 residues. The CDR3 DNA follows: TGTGCCCCGTGGTGGTTGAAGACAGCCGGAGAGACCCAGTACTTC. Translated: CAPWWLKTAGETQYF.

The gene calls are TRBV13 and TRBJ2-1; 13 positions match TRBD2. Germline CDR1 and CDR2: PRHDT and FYEKMQ (reference sequence). After removal of 3 bases from V and 4 bases from J, the junction contained 6 bases not matched to a gene. CDR3 length: 17 amino acids. The CDR3 DNA reads TGTGCCAGCAGCTTGGAGGGACTAGCGGGGAAATACAATGAGCAGTTCTTC. It translates to CASSLEGLAGKYNEQFF.

This clonotype occurred many times. The chain links TRBV28 to TRBJ2-5, with a possible D match to TRBD2 (8 bases). V was trimmed by 8 bases and J by 3 bases, leaving 13 bases between them. Germline V gene sequence: CDR1 MDHEN, CDR2 SYDVKM. This CDR3 has 13 amino acids. CDR3 sequence reads: CASREGAEETQYF. CDR3 nucleotide sequence: TGTGCCAGCCGGGAGGGGGCTGAAGAGACCCAGTACTTC.

With respect to this clonotype: A much bigger clone sits one base away, suggesting this may be a read error. The rearrangement links TRBV5-1 to TRBJ2-5; 7 bases are shared with TRBD2. CDR1 and CDR2 from the germline V gene are SGHRS and YFSETQ. The CDR3 runs 13 residues. The CDR3 spells CASRLAWQETRYF. The CDR3 nucleotides are TGCGCCAGCAGACTAGCGTGGCAAGAGACCCGGTACTTC.

This clonotype was seen more than once but under ten times. The chain has TRBV21-1 and TRBJ2-7; TRBD2, as called in the table, went unchecked against the DNA. TRBV21-1 is a documented pseudogene. CDR3 length: 20 amino acids. The CDR3 DNA sequence: TGTGCCAGCGGGACTAGCGGGGGGGCCCTAGGGCCTAGCCCTTTTTACGAGCAGTACGTC. It specifies CASGTSGGALGPSPFYEQYV.

V gene TRBV4-2 combines with J gene TRBJ2-5; TRBD2 is a possible D gene (7 bases). V lost 0 bases, J lost 5 bases, and 16 bases lay in between. CDR1 and CDR2 (germline): LGHNA, YNFKEQ. The CDR3 covers 16 residues. The CDR3 region is CASSQETGGLAETQYF. CDR3 coding DNA: TGTGCCAGCAGCCAAGAAACGGGGGGCTTAGCGGAGACCCAGTACTTC.

This clonotype was observed many times. The chain joins TRBV5-1 to TRBJ1-6; D not resolved. CDR1 and CDR2 (germline): SGHRS, YFSETQ. The CDR3 is made up of 14 amino acids. The V gene lost 4 bases and the J gene lost 6 bases, with 11 bases spanning the gap. The CDR3 is CASSPPEGNSPLHF. CDR3 DNA: TGCGCCAGCAGCCCTCCGGAGGGTAATTCACCCCTCCACTTT.

This clonotype was picked up many times. CDR3 region: CASSSRLTGDDEQFF. The DNA of the CDR3 is TGTGCCAGCAGCTCTAGGCTAACAGGGGACGATGAGCAGTTCTTC. The rearrangement links TRBV7-2 to TRBJ2-1; the match to TRBD1 covers 7 bases. The CDR3 extends over 15 amino acids. Germline loops: CDR1 SGHTA, CDR2 FQGNSA. V dropped 4 bases and J dropped 8; count of bases not matched to a gene: 11.